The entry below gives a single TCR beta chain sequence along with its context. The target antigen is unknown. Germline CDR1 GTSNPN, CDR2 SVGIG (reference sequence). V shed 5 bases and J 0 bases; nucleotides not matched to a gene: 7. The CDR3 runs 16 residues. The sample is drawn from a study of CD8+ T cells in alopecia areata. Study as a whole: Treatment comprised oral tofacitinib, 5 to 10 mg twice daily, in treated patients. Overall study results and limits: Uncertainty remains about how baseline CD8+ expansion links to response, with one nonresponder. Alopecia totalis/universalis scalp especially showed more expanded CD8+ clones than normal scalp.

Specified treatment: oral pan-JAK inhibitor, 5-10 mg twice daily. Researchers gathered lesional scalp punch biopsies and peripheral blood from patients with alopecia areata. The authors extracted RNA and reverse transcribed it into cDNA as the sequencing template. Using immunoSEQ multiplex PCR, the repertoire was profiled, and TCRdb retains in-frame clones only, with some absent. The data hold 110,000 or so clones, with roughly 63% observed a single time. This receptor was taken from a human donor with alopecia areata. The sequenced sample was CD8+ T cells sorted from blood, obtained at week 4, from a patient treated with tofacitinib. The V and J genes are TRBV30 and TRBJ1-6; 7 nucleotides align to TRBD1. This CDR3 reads CAWGTAESSYNSPLHF. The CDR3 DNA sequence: TGTGCCTGGGGGACAGCTGAGAGCTCCTATAATTCACCCCTCCACTTT.